This TCR beta chain is from a study of T-cell reconstitution after alpha-beta-depleted transplantation in children. Study conclusions and caveats: High day-60 TCRbeta diversity in some patients came from surviving recipient T cells and thymic progenitors. Newly made T cells mostly supplied T-cell counts and diversity one year after transplant. Expanded clones from the graft, numbering several hundred, reportedly supplied alpha-beta T cells about two months after transplant.

This clonotype was observed a few times. Its specificity is not known. Germline V CDR1 and CDR2: MNHEY, SMNVEV (reference sequence). The CDR3 sequence is 13 residues long. V gave up 5 bases and J gave up 0 bases, with 7 bases separating them. TCRbeta library preparation incorporated unique molecular identifiers. Using its own MiXCR run on the PCR reads, TCRdb lists one record per CDR3 protein. The table includes fewer than 400,000 distinct CDR3 sequences, about a quarter detected once. This chain uses TRBV27 with TRBJ1-1, with D unclear. This specimen was PBMCs, mostly from graft donor cells, taken 180 days after TCRalphabeta/CD19-depleted stem cell transplant. The TCR sequence derives from a male patient aged 10-17 years who had a stem cell transplant for acute lymphoblastic leukemia, so the T cells may come from the graft donor. The CDR3 region is CASSPRMNTEAFF. The CDR3 coding sequence is TGTGCCAGCAGTCCTAGGATGAACACTGAAGCTTTCTTT.